One and the same sample provided the 22 T cell receptor beta chains below, sequenced in a study of T cell repertoires in ileal Crohn's disease. The data were produced by immunoSEQ multiplex PCR, yet TCRdb's version contains in-frame clones alone and is incomplete. The data show 4,000 to 5,000 clones, about four fifths seen once. The material sequenced was ileal tissue. These receptors were collected from an adult with Crohn's disease.

The V gene is TRBV25-1, the J gene TRBJ1-4; D is possibly TRBD1 (6 bases). The length of the CDR3 is 13 residues. The V end was cut by 3 bases, the J end by 6 bases, with 8 bases between. Germline V gene sequence: CDR1 MGHDK, CDR2 SYGVNS. CDR3 in DNA: TGTGCCAGCAGTGAGCACAGGGATGAAAAACTGTTTTTT. It specifies CASSEHRDEKLFF.

J is TRBJ1-5 and V is TRBV6-1; D call uncertain. The germline V gene has CDR1 MNHNS and CDR2 SASEGT. This CDR3 is built from 14 residues. V was pared by 0 bases and J by 4 bases, with 7 bases between. The CDR3 DNA sequence: TGTGCCAGCAGTGAAGCCGGCGGTAATCAGCCCCAGCATTTT. Protein: CASSEAGGNQPQHF.

This chain uses TRBV5-4 with TRBJ1-1; possibly TRBD1 for D (5 bases). This CDR3 has 16 amino acids. Germline values: CDR1 SGHNT, CDR2 YYREEE (reference sequence). The V end lost 4 bases, the J end lost 1 base, and 17 bases lay between the germline ends. The CDR3 DNA follows: TGTGCCAGCAGCCCGATTGGGGAGGGGACGAACACTGAAGCTTTCTTT. Amino acids: CASSPIGEGTNTEAFF.

V usage is TRBV28 and J usage is TRBJ2-7; D might be TRBD1 (5 bases). The length of the CDR3 is 14 residues. Germline V gene data show CDR1 as MDHEN and CDR2 as SYDVKM. V was pared by 6 bases and J by 6 bases, with 18 bases between. The CDR3 loop reads CASRPGLQAREQYF. DNA for the CDR3: TGTGCCAGCAGACCCGGGCTACAGGCTCGCGAGCAGTACTTC.

Relative to its sample, this clone is large. V usage is TRBV6-1 and J usage is TRBJ2-3; D remains ambiguous. The CDR3 runs to 14 residues. The V and J ends lost 7 bases and 2 bases respectively, with 13 bases between them. Per the germline V gene, CDR1 is MNHNS and CDR2 is SASEGT. For the CDR3, the DNA is TGTGCCAGCATGTTGTCCCTGGCCACAGATACGCAGTATTTT. This codes for CASMLSLATDTQYF.

This chain connects TRBV30 to TRBJ1-6; 9 nucleotides align to TRBD1. V trimming: 2 bases; J trimming: 7 bases; junction bases outside the gene matches: 3. Per germline, CDR1 GTSNPN and CDR2 SVGIG (reference sequence). This CDR3 contains 14 residues. The CDR3 is CAWSLGTGNSPLHF. CDR3 sequence (DNA): TGTGCCTGGAGTCTCGGGACAGGGAATTCACCCCTCCACTTT.

The genes are TRBV9 and TRBJ2-7, with 10 bases matching TRBD1. J gave up 5 bases and V 3 bases, and 8 bases lay outside the gene matches. From germline, CDR1 is SGDLS and CDR2 YYNGEE. The CDR3 runs to 15 residues. CDR3 residues: CASSEGDRGRDEQYF. CDR3 DNA sequence: TGTGCCAGCAGCGAGGGGGACAGGGGAAGGGACGAGCAGTACTTC.

This clone was detected only once. The CDR3 DNA is TGTGCCAGCCAAAGGCAGGAGAACACCGGGGAGCTGTTTTTT. This sequence encodes CASQRQENTGELFF. This chain links TRBV19 with TRBJ2-2; D gene ambiguous. This CDR3 comprises 14 residues. Looked up from germline, CDR1 is LNHDA and CDR2 is SQIVND (reference sequence). The V gene lost 9 bases and the J gene lost 1 base, with 12 bases spanning the gap.

The chain links TRBV6-6 to TRBJ2-5, with 10 bases aligning to TRBD2. There are 16 residues in the CDR3. The germline CDR1 and CDR2 sequences are MNHNY and SVGAGI (reference sequence). After removal of 6 bases from V and 3 bases from J, the junction contained 10 bases not matched to a gene. In nucleotides, the CDR3 is TGTGCCAGCAGCAGTCAGCTAGCGGGGGCAAAAGAGACCCAGTACTTC. Encoded protein: CASSSQLAGAKETQYF.

V and J are TRBV6-1 and TRBJ1-6, with 11 bases that match TRBD1. The CDR3 is 15 amino acids. The V gene end was trimmed by 5 bases and the J gene end by 9 bases; junction bases not matched to a gene: 6. Per germline, CDR1 MNHNS and CDR2 SASEGT. The DNA for the CDR3 is TGTGCCAGCAGTCCGGGACAGGGGGAAGGTTCACCCCTCCACTTT. It specifies CASSPGQGEGSPLHF.

This chain joins TRBV5-1 and TRBJ2-4, with 8 bases lining up with TRBD2. The CDR3 length is 14 residues. V gave up 8 bases and J gave up 7 bases; unmatched junction bases: 11. Germline CDR1 and CDR2: SGHRS and YFSETQ. DNA for the CDR3: TGCGCCAGTTCTAGCGCGGGGGGTGAGAACATTCAGTACTTC. Translated: CASSSAGGENIQYF. The variable domain in full, completed from reference TRBV5-1 and TRBJ2-4, reads KAGVTQTPRYLIKTRGQQVTLSCSPISGHRSVSWYQQTPGQGLQFLFEYFSETQRNKGNFPGRFSGRQFSNSRSEMNVSTLELGDSALYLCASSSAGGENIQYFGAGTRLSVL.

This chain uses TRBV1 with TRBJ2-3; whether TRBD2, the table's D call, matches the DNA was not checked. TRBV1 is a known pseudogene. The CDR3 loop spans 14 amino acids. The CDR3 DNA reads as TGCACCAGCAGCCAGGGGGGGGGCACAGATACGCAGTATTTT. Its translation: CTSSQGGGTDTQYF.

The chain uses TRBV2 and TRBJ1-5; TRBD1 aligns across 7 bases. The CDR3 runs 18 residues. V was pared by 2 bases and J by 0 bases, with 10 bases of the junction left unmatched. The germline V gene has CDR1 SNHLY and CDR2 FYNNEI. CDR3 amino acids: CASSETGQTLYSNQPQHF. The CDR3 DNA is TGTGCCAGCAGTGAAACGGGACAGACCCTATATAGCAATCAGCCCCAGCATTTT. The full variable domain, rest sourced from reference TRBV2 and TRBJ1-5, is EPEVTQTPSHQVTQMGQEVILRCVPISNHLYFYWYRQILGQKVEFLVSFYNNEISEKSEIFDDQFSVERPDGSNFTLKIRSTKLEDSAMYFCASSETGQTLYSNQPQHFGDGTRLSIL.

A remark on this clone: Given the absence of the conserved phenylalanine or tryptophan at the CDR3 end, a read error is likely. The chain is built from TRBV5-6 and TRBJ1-1; D unresolved. Trimming removed 9 bases from V and 0 bases from J, with 15 bases in between. This CDR3 has 14 residues. Germline CDR1 is SGHDT and CDR2 is YYEEEE. CDR3 in DNA: TGTGCCACGAGGGAAACGGGCCTGAACACTGAAGCTTTCCTT. Translated: CATRETGLNTEAFL.

The V and J genes are TRBV6-1 and TRBJ2-3, with D perhaps matching TRBD1 (5 bases). V was trimmed by 4 bases and J by 0 bases, leaving 14 bases between them. This CDR3 contains 16 residues. CDR1 and CDR2 (germline): MNHNS, SASEGT. DNA for the CDR3: TGTGCCAGCAGTGCGTCCCTTCCAGGGAGCACAGATACGCAGTATTTT. This sequence encodes CASSASLPGSTDTQYF.

The CDR3 coding sequence is TGTGCCAGCAGTTATGGAGCTTCTAGCAATCAGCCCCAGCATTTT. Its translation is CASSYGASSNQPQHF. The chain uses TRBV6-5 and TRBJ1-5; no reliable D call. The ends were cut back, 3 bases at V and 0 bases at J, with 9 bases in the middle. Germline CDR1 and CDR2: MNHEY and SVGAGI. CDR3 length equals 15 residues.

This chain joins TRBV6-5 and TRBJ2-3, with 11 bases fitting TRBD1. This CDR3 comprises 15 residues. The V segment lost 6 bases and the J segment 7 bases; nucleotides outside the gene matches: 9. Germline CDR1 is MNHEY and CDR2 is SVGAGI. The CDR3 nucleotides read TGTGCCAGCAGACGCGGGACAGGGGGTAGGAATACGCAGTATTTT. Protein: CASRRGTGGRNTQYF.

V gene TRBV18 combines with J gene TRBJ1-2, with 8 bases lining up with TRBD1. Germline CDR1 reads KGHSH; CDR2 reads LQKENI. The V gene end was trimmed by 3 bases and the J gene end by 7 bases; junction bases not matched to a gene: 10. This CDR3 contains 15 residues. The CDR3 sequence is CASSPLDQGAGGYTF. The CDR3 region has the DNA TGTGCCAGCTCACCCCTAGATCAGGGGGCCGGTGGCTACACCTTC.

J is TRBJ1-1 and V is TRBV5-6; unclear D gene. This CDR3 spans 15 amino acids. Germline assignment: CDR1 SGHDT and CDR2 YYEEEE. Trimming removed 0 bases from V and 3 bases from J, with 12 bases in between. In nucleotides, the CDR3 is TGTGCCAGCAGCTTGGCCGGGTTGGCGGACACTGAAGCTTTCTTT. Translating gives CASSLAGLADTEAFF.

V gene TRBV19 combines with J gene TRBJ1-2, with 7 bases matching TRBD1. Per the germline V gene, CDR1 is LNHDA and CDR2 is SQIVND (reference sequence). Trimming at V came to 8 bases and at J to 6 bases, leaving 9 bases not matched to a gene. The CDR3 spans 13 residues. This CDR3 is CASSTGNFDGYTF. DNA of the CDR3: TGTGCCAGTTCGACAGGGAACTTCGATGGCTACACCTTC. Combining the CDR3 with reference TRBV19 and TRBJ1-2 gives the whole variable domain DGGITQSPKYLFRKEGQNVTLSCEQNLNHDAMYWYRQDPGQGLRLIYYSQIVNDFQKGDIAEGYSVSREKKESFPLTVTSAQKNPTAFYLCASSTGNFDGYTFGSGTRLTVV.

The sample holds a few counts of this clone. At the DNA level, this CDR3 is encoded by other sequences in the same sample as well. The rearrangement uses TRBV19 and TRBJ1-2, with D tentatively TRBD1 (5 bases). CDR1 and CDR2 from the germline V gene are LNHDA and SQIVND (reference sequence). The CDR3 runs to 13 residues. The V end lost 3 bases, the J end lost 7 bases, and 12 bases lay between the germline ends. This CDR3 reads CASSITQGSGYTF. CDR3 in DNA: TGTGCCAGTAGTATCACTCAGGGATCTGGCTACACCTTC.

The V and J genes are TRBV9 and TRBJ1-2; D remains ambiguous. Germline-derived CDR1 and CDR2 are SGDLS and YYNGEE. The germline V and J ends were trimmed by 3 bases and 2 bases, with 17 bases remaining between them. The CDR3 runs to 16 residues. CDR3 coding DNA: TGTGCCAGCAGCGCAGTGGGCAACCCCCGGAACTATGGCTACACCTTC. Its protein is CASSAVGNPRNYGYTF.